This entry lists 16 T cell receptor beta chains sequenced from one sample in a study of blood T cell repertoires in COVID-19. TCRdb's table, derived via immunoSEQ multiplex PCR, lists solely in-frame clones and lacks some. The repertoire holds 350,000 to 450,000 clones, with 85% as singletons. The sequencing sample was made of peripheral blood. The receptors shown here come from a woman aged 18 to 35 with acute or convalescent COVID-19.

The chain combines TRBV6-1 with TRBJ1-3, with 7 bases matching TRBD1. In germline, CDR1 is MNHNS, CDR2 SASEGT. After removal of 1 base from V and 4 bases from J, the junction contained 4 bases not matched to a gene. This CDR3 region has 15 residues. The CDR3 DNA reads as TGTGCCAGCAGTGAAGAAGAGGGACAGGGAAACACCATATATTTT. Its translation: CASSEEEGQGNTIYF.

The J gene is TRBJ1-2, the V gene TRBV14, with 8 positions matching TRBD1. Germline assignment: CDR1 SGHDN and CDR2 FVKESK. V shed 1 base, J shed 6 bases, and the junction held 7 bases outside the gene matches. CDR3 length: 15 residues. In DNA, the CDR3 is TGTGCCAGCAGCCAAGTGGGCCAGGGGGCTGATGGCTACACCTTC. It codes for CASSQVGQGADGYTF.

The V call is TRBV14, the J call TRBJ1-1; 7 bases line up with TRBD1. V dropped 5 bases and J dropped 2; count of bases not matched to a gene: 8. The CDR3 contains 15 residues. The V gene's germline CDR1 is SGHDN and CDR2 FVKESK. The CDR3, as DNA: TGTGCCAGCAGCGTACAGACAGGGCCTAACACTGAAGCTTTCTTT. This gives the protein CASSVQTGPNTEAFF.

The V call is TRBV7-6, the J call TRBJ2-1; 12 nucleotides match TRBD2. The trim removed 2 bases at V and 4 bases at J, leaving 0 bases unmatched. Germline assignment: CDR1 SGHVS and CDR2 FNYEAQ. The CDR3 totals 15 residues. CDR3 residues: CASSLLAGGYNEQFF. DNA for the CDR3: TGTGCCAGCAGCTTACTAGCGGGAGGGTACAATGAGCAGTTCTTC.

This clone was picked up a small number of times. This sequence joins TRBV7-2 and TRBJ1-5; TRBD1 might be the D (6 bases). The CDR3 consists of 15 residues. The germline V gene has CDR1 SGHTA and CDR2 FQGNSA. The V end lost 3 bases, the J end lost 7 bases, and 16 bases lay between the germline ends. The CDR3 coding sequence is TGTGCCAGCAGCTTTCAGAGGGGGATTCAACAGCCCCAGCATTTT. Protein product: CASSFQRGIQQPQHF.

The gene calls are TRBV7-9 and TRBJ2-2; TRBD2 matches at 9 bases. Germline values: CDR1 SEHNR, CDR2 FQNEAQ (reference sequence). The CDR3 consists of 15 residues. V dropped 5 bases and J dropped 12; count of bases not matched to a gene: 13. CDR3 nucleotide sequence: TGTGCCAGCAGCGATAGCGGGAGAGCCCCGGGGAAGCTGTTTTTT. Encoded protein: CASSDSGRAPGKLFF.

The chain links TRBV28 to TRBJ1-1; weak D call: TRBD1 (6 bases). The CDR3 covers 15 residues. The V end was cut by 6 bases, the J end by 1 base, with 15 bases between. Germline V gene data show CDR1 as MDHEN and CDR2 as SYDVKM. The CDR3 region is CASSLRQEKNTEAFF. The CDR3 DNA is TGTGCCAGCAGCCTACGACAGGAAAAGAACACTGAAGCTTTCTTT.

The V and J genes are TRBV6-6 and TRBJ1-3; D unclear. V was pared by 5 bases and J by 0 bases, with 8 bases between. Germline V CDR1 and CDR2: MNHNY, SVGAGI (reference sequence). This CDR3 is 14 amino acids long. The CDR3 DNA follows: TGTGCCAGCAGTGCGGATAGCTCTGGAAACACCATATATTTT. Translating gives CASSADSSGNTIYF.

The table lists this clone with a few counts. This rearrangement joins TRBV5-1 to TRBJ1-6, with 7 bases lining up with TRBD1. Trimming at V came to 4 bases and at J to 6 bases, leaving 7 bases not matched to a gene. The CDR3 is made up of 15 amino acids. CDR1 is SGHRS, CDR2 YFSETQ, per germline. The CDR3 spells CASSQGGPSNSPLHF. CDR3 bases: TGCGCCAGCAGCCAAGGGGGCCCATCTAATTCACCCCTCCACTTT. The variable domain in full, with the rest retrieved from reference TRBV5-1 and TRBJ1-6, is KAGVTQTPRYLIKTRGQQVTLSCSPISGHRSVSWYQQTPGQGLQFLFEYFSETQRNKGNFPGRFSGRQFSNSRSEMNVSTLELGDSALYLCASSQGGPSNSPLHFGNGTRLTVT.

The chain couples TRBV5-1 to TRBJ1-2; a weak D match, TRBD1 (6 bases). This CDR3 is 12 amino acids long. CDR1 and CDR2 from the germline V gene are SGHRS and YFSETQ. V shed 4 bases and J shed 4 bases, with 8 bases lying between them. This CDR3 is CASSQDSYGYTF. The CDR3 DNA sequence: TGCGCCAGCAGCCAGGACAGCTATGGCTACACCTTC.

The V gene is TRBV6-1, the J gene TRBJ1-6, with 9 bases matching TRBD1. The germline V gene encodes CDR1 MNHNS and CDR2 SASEGT. Trimming at V came to 0 bases and at J to 10 bases, leaving 10 bases not matched to a gene. CDR3 length: 17 amino acids. CDR3 protein: CASSEAGTGIRRSPLHF. As DNA, the CDR3 is TGTGCCAGCAGTGAAGCGGGGACAGGGATTAGAAGATCACCCCTCCACTTT.

This chain connects TRBV9 to TRBJ1-1; TRBD1 might be the D (6 bases). Trimming left V 0 bases short and J 1 base short, with 10 bases between. The CDR3 totals 15 residues. In germline, CDR1 is SGDLS, CDR2 YYNGEE. The CDR3 DNA is TGTGCCAGCAGCGTAGGGTCAGGGGAGAACACTGAAGCTTTCTTT. Protein sequence: CASSVGSGENTEAFF.

The rearrangement uses TRBV4-1 and TRBJ1-6; unclear D gene. V lost 1 base and J lost 6, with 10 bases in between. This CDR3 has 15 amino acids. From germline, CDR1 is MGHRA and CDR2 YSYEKL. This CDR3 is CASSQVQELNSPLHF. CDR3 sequence (DNA): TGCGCCAGCAGCCAAGTTCAGGAACTTAATTCACCCCTCCACTTT.

The V gene is TRBV7-2, the J gene TRBJ2-1; tentative D call: TRBD2 (6 bases). Trimming shortened V by 4 bases and J by 3 bases, and 16 bases separated the two germline ends. Germline CDR1 is SGHTA and CDR2 is FQGNSA. CDR3 length: 16 amino acids. The chain's CDR3 is CASSSQPTSFYNEQFF. The CDR3 nucleotides are TGTGCCAGCAGCTCCCAACCGACTAGTTTCTACAATGAGCAGTTCTTC.

A few counts support this clone. The gene calls are TRBV9 and TRBJ2-7, with D perhaps matching TRBD1 (5 bases). With 0 bases removed from V and 1 base from J, the gap between germline ends came to 17 bases. The CDR3 covers 17 residues. Germline values: CDR1 SGDLS, CDR2 YYNGEE. In nucleotides, the CDR3 is TGTGCCAGCAGCGTAGAGGCGACGGCAGGGCCTTCCTACGAGCAGTACTTC. Encoded protein: CASSVEATAGPSYEQYF.

The chain has TRBV27 and TRBJ2-1; TRBD1 might be the D (6 bases). The CDR3 runs to 13 residues. Deletions cut 3 bases from V and 3 bases from J, with 6 bases between. Germline V lookup: CDR1 MNHEY, CDR2 SMNVEV (reference sequence). CDR3 sequence: CASSLTGYNEQFF. In DNA form, the CDR3 reads TGTGCCAGCAGTTTGACAGGCTACAATGAGCAGTTCTTC.